Listed below are T cell receptor beta chains from one sample, sequenced in a study of blood T cell repertoires in COVID-19. Clones were sequenced by immunoSEQ multiplex PCR, and TCRdb holds only the in-frame ones, with some missing. The table lists some 240,000 clones, roughly 86% of them singletons, with approximately 3.5% in the top ten. The sample taken for sequencing was PBMCs or T cells enriched from blood (not recorded which). The source is a woman between 40 and 55 years old with acute COVID-19. The CDR3 runs from the conserved cysteine through the conserved F or W. The D gene is left open where the match is weak. Rows give clone size only sometimes, using once, few, many, or a class for an expanded clone.

TRBJ2-2 | TRBV7-3 | TRBD2 | once | CASSLTSGVNTGELFF | TGTGCCAGCAGCTTAACTAGCGGGGTTAACACCGGGGAGCTGTTTTTT
TRBJ2-3 | TRBV7-2 | NA | NA | CASSLELSGTEGTQYF | TGTGCCAGCAGCTTAGAGCTTAGCGGGACAGAAGGTACGCAGTATTTT
TRBJ2-7 | TRBV10-1 | TRBD2 | NA | CASSIAGVNEQYF | TGCGCCAGCAGTATAGCGGGAGTAAACGAGCAGTACTTC
TRBJ2-2 | TRBV28 | TRBD2 | NA | CASSFWASGSVDTGELFF | TGTGCCAGCAGTTTTTGGGCTAGCGGGAGTGTGGACACCGGGGAGCTGTTTTTT
TRBJ1-1 | TRBV6-5 | NA | NA | CASSYSGGSGTEAFF | TGTGCCAGCAGTTACTCCGGCGGCAGTGGCACTGAAGCTTTCTTT
TRBJ2-7 | TRBV14 | TRBD2 | NA | CASSELADYEQYF | TGTGCCAGCAGCGAGCTAGCGGACTACGAGCAGTACTTC
TRBJ2-3 | TRBV29-1 | NA | NA | CSVGRGVSTDTQYF | TGCAGCGTTGGGCGCGGAGTTAGCACAGATACGCAGTATTTT
TRBJ2-3 | TRBV9 | TRBD2 | once | CASNREGQSTDTQYF | TGTGCCAGCAACCGGGAGGGCCAGAGCACAGATACGCAGTATTTT
TRBJ2-5 | TRBV5-1 | NA | NA | CASSKDSRSLETQYF | TGCGCCAGCAGCAAGGACAGCCGTAGTTTAGAGACCCAGTACTTC
TRBJ1-1 | TRBV4-1 | NA | NA | CASSQDLRRAPLNTEAFF | TGCGCCAGCAGCCAAGATCTGAGGAGGGCGCCTTTGAACACTGAAGCTTTCTTT
TRBJ2-7 | TRBV10-3 | NA | NA | CAISHSYEQYF | TGTGCCATCAGTCATTCATACGAGCAGTACTTC
TRBJ2-3 | TRBV18 | NA | few | CASSPTGQSTDTQYF | TGTGCCAGCTCACCAACGGGACAAAGCACAGATACGCAGTATTTT
TRBJ1-3 | TRBV6-5 | NA | NA | CASSPPGVSGNTIYF | TGTGCCAGCAGTCCCCCGGGAGTCTCTGGAAACACCATATATTTT
TRBJ1-1 | TRBV7-8 | TRBD1 | NA | CASRLLTGDEAFF | TGTGCCAGCAGACTCCTAACAGGGGATGAAGCTTTCTTT
TRBJ2-5 | TRBV11-3 | NA | NA | CASSLVKGPPGTQYF | TGTGCCAGCAGCTTAGTGAAGGGGCCGCCGGGGACCCAGTACTTC
TRBJ1-3 | TRBV19 | NA | NA | CASSIDLGNTIYF | TGTGCCAGTAGTATAGATCTTGGAAACACCATATATTTT
TRBJ2-7 | TRBV7-9 | TRBD2 | NA | CASSISGSVYEQYF | TGTGCCAGCAGCATAAGCGGGAGCGTCTACGAGCAGTACTTC
TRBJ2-7 | TRBV14 | NA | NA | CASSPYLAREGHEQYF | TGTGCCAGCAGCCCATACCTAGCGCGAGAAGGCCACGAGCAGTACTTC
TRBJ1-1 | TRBV11-2 | NA | few | CASSLRSYTEAFF | TGTGCCAGCAGCTTACGGTCGTACACTGAAGCTTTCTTT
TRBJ1-2 | TRBV29-1 | TRBD1 | few | CSALTGPYGYTF | TGCAGCGCTCTGACAGGGCCCTATGGCTACACCTTC
TRBJ1-2 | TRBV3-1/TRBV3-2 | TRBD1 | NA | CASSQDQDRDFHGYTF | TGTGCCAGCAGCCAAGATCAGGACAGGGATTTCCATGGCTACACCTTC
TRBJ2-2 | TRBV7-9 | NA | NA | CASSLGGTGELFF | TGTGCCAGCAGCTTAGGAGGGACCGGGGAGCTGTTTTTT
TRBJ2-2 | TRBV2 | NA | NA | CASMAGWGELFF | TGTGCCAGCATGGCGGGTTGGGGGGAGCTGTTTTTT